Presented here are 20 T cell receptor beta chains from one specimen sequenced in a study of T cells in Graves' hyperthyroidism and ophthalmopathy. TCR beta CDR3 regions were amplified from RNA transcripts. HTBI primers were the set used in a first-round RT-PCR of the TCR CDR3. TCRdb redid the calling of the multiplex PCR reads with MiXCR, one entry per CDR3 protein. The data show some 370,000 distinct CDR3 sequences, roughly a sixth seen once. The sample comprised blood. These receptors all stem from a woman in her twenties or thirties with Graves' hyperthyroidism that later progressed to Graves' ophthalmopathy.

The V and J genes are TRBV5-1 and TRBJ2-3; D is ambiguous. V was pared by 2 bases and J by 1 base, with 11 bases between. CDR3 length: 15 residues. Germline CDR1 is SGHRS and CDR2 is YFSETQ. In DNA form, the CDR3 reads TGCGCCAGCAGCTTTCTTACTGCTGGCACAGATACGCAGTATTTT. Its translation is CASSFLTAGTDTQYF.

This clonotype is a singleton in its sample. This rearrangement joins TRBV7-2 to TRBJ2-7, with D possibly being TRBD2 (6 bases). V was clipped by 3 bases and J by 6 bases, with 21 bases between them. Germline CDR1 reads SGHTA; CDR2 reads FQGNSA. The CDR3 is 16 amino acids. The CDR3 DNA is TGTGCCAGCAGCTTTGGGCCCGGAGGGCCGGTCGGCGAGCAGTACTTC. As protein: CASSFGPGGPVGEQYF.

This chain joins TRBV5-8 and TRBJ2-7, with D perhaps matching TRBD2 (7 bases). Germline assignment: CDR1 SGHTS and CDR2 YDEGEE. This CDR3 region has 15 residues. V was trimmed by 1 base and J by 4 bases, leaving 15 bases between them. CDR3 sequence reads: CASSLSGGPMYEQYF. The CDR3 nucleotides are TGTGCCAGCAGCTTGTCCGGGGGGCCAATGTACGAGCAGTACTTC.

This clonotype was seen more than once but under ten times. The chain links TRBV14 to TRBJ2-5; 7 bases match TRBD1. CDR3 length: 17 amino acids. The germline CDR1 and CDR2 sequences are SGHDN and FVKESK. The V segment lost 0 bases and the J segment 1 base; nucleotides outside the gene matches: 8. As DNA, the CDR3 is TGTGCCAGCAGCCAAGATTGGCCAGGGGGAATCCAAGAGACCCAGTACTTC. Translating gives CASSQDWPGGIQETQYF. Filled out from reference TRBV14 and TRBJ2-5, the complete variable domain reads EAGVTQFPSHSVIEKGQTVTLRCDPISGHDNLYWYRRVMGKEIKFLLHFVKESKQDESGMPNNRFLAERTGGTYSTLKVQPAELEDSGVYFCASSQDWPGGIQETQYFGPGTRLLVL.

This clonotype was seen more than once but under ten times. The chain is built from TRBV6-1 and TRBJ1-1; D remains unclear. Germline CDR1 is MNHNS and CDR2 is SASEGT. CDR3 length: 15 amino acids. The ends were cut back, 6 bases at V and 2 bases at J, with 16 bases in the middle. CDR3 in amino acids: CASRAAQFHNTEAFF. The CDR3 nucleotides read TGTGCCAGCAGGGCGGCCCAGTTTCATAACACTGAAGCTTTCTTT.

The gene calls are TRBV20-1 and TRBJ1-2; 7 positions agree with TRBD1. The J segment lost 2 bases and the V segment lost 6 bases, leaving 9 bases of the junction unmatched. Germline V gene sequence: CDR1 DFQATT, CDR2 SNEGSKA (reference sequence). This CDR3 is 14 amino acids long. In DNA form, the CDR3 reads TGCAGTGCGGATCTCGGACAGGCCAACTATGGCTACACCTTC. Encoded protein: CSADLGQANYGYTF.

This clonotype was recorded only once. V and J are TRBV2 and TRBJ1-2, with D perhaps matching TRBD1 (5 bases). Trimming left V 6 bases short and J 2 bases short, with 13 bases between. Germline V CDR1 and CDR2: SNHLY, FYNNEI. There are 14 residues in the CDR3. CDR3 sequence reads: CASRRGMENYGYTF. The DNA for the CDR3 is TGTGCCAGCAGGCGGGGCATGGAAAACTATGGCTACACCTTC.

Ten or more counts support this clonotype. The chain combines TRBV19 with TRBJ1-6; D perhaps matches TRBD1 (5 bases). The CDR3 extends over 16 amino acids. Germline CDR1 reads LNHDA; CDR2 reads SQIVND (reference sequence). V was trimmed by 7 bases and J by 13 bases, leaving 26 bases between them. Here the CDR3 reads CASTLTPGRSFQPLHF. CDR3 coding DNA: TGTGCCAGTACTCTCACCCCGGGACGCTCGTTTCAGCCCCTCCACTTT.

As for this clonotype: Here the CDR3 omits its conserved ending phenylalanine or tryptophan, so a read error is the likely source. The V gene is TRBV12-3 or TRBV12-4, the J gene TRBJ1-2, with 8 bases matching TRBD1. This CDR3 contains 14 residues. With 6 bases clipped from V and 6 bases from J, the junction kept 9 bases outside the gene matches. The CDR3 region is CASSLGQGRDGYTL. The CDR3 nucleotides are TGTGCCAGCAGCCTCGGACAGGGACGGGATGGCTACACCCTC.

J is TRBJ2-4 and V is TRBV4-1; D is perhaps TRBD1 or TRBD2 (5 bases each). Per germline, CDR1 MGHRA and CDR2 YSYEKL. With 2 bases removed from V and 1 base from J, the gap between germline ends came to 21 bases. CDR3 size: 19 residues. This CDR3 reads CASSQYPGRSGLAKNIQYF. The DNA for the CDR3 is TGCGCCAGCAGCCAATACCCGGGACGGAGTGGGTTGGCCAAAAACATTCAGTACTTC.

This clonotype was seen repeatedly, ten times or more. V and J are TRBV20-1 and TRBJ2-3; maybe TRBD2 (7 bases). The germline V and J ends were trimmed by 8 bases and 2 bases, with 23 bases remaining between them. The CDR3 length is 16 residues. Per the germline V gene, CDR1 is DFQATT and CDR2 is SNEGSKA (reference sequence). CDR3 DNA: TGCAGTCCGCAGATGGGGGGGGGGCAGCTCACAGATACGCAGTATTTT. It is translated as CSPQMGGGQLTDTQYF.

About this clonotype: No conserved phenylalanine or tryptophan is present at the end of the CDR3, so a read error is the likely explanation. This chain connects TRBV5-1 to TRBJ2-5, with D hard to call. V gave up 1 base and J gave up 4 bases, with 14 bases separating them. Germline V gene sequence: CDR1 SGHRS, CDR2 YFSETQ. The length of the CDR3 is 15 residues. The CDR3 bases are TGCGCCAGCAGCTTGTCGACTCCACCGTTAGAGACCCAGTACCTC. Residues: CASSLSTPPLETQYL.

Note on this clonotype: A much bigger clone sits one base away, suggesting this may be a read error. This chain connects TRBV12-3 or TRBV12-4 to TRBJ2-3; D ambiguous. The V and J ends lost 2 bases and 10 bases respectively, with 13 bases between them. CDR3 size: 13 residues. CDR3 protein: CASSLNDLDAQYF. CDR3 sequence (DNA): TGTGCCAGCAGTTTAAATGATTTGGATGCGCAGTATTTT.

This clonotype appeared a few times. The genes are TRBV19 and TRBJ2-5; 12 bases agree with TRBD2. This CDR3 is built from 20 residues. The germline V gene has CDR1 LNHDA and CDR2 SQIVND (reference sequence). Trimming removed 5 bases from V and 4 bases from J; junction bases left unmatched: 20. The CDR3 here is CASSRNRLAGGPFNRETQYF. In nucleotides, the CDR3 is TGTGCCAGTAGTCGAAATCGGCTAGCGGGAGGGCCTTTTAATCGAGAGACCCAGTACTTC. The full variable domain, completed using reference TRBV19 and TRBJ2-5, is DGGITQSPKYLFRKEGQNVTLSCEQNLNHDAMYWYRQDPGQGLRLIYYSQIVNDFQKGDIAEGYSVSREKKESFPLTVTSAQKNPTAFYLCASSRNRLAGGPFNRETQYFGPGTRLLVL.

This clonotype was detected many times. This sequence joins TRBV20-1 and TRBJ2-3, with a weak D call TRBD1 (6 bases). CDR1 and CDR2 (germline): DFQATT, SNEGSKA (reference sequence). The CDR3 is made up of 15 amino acids. V lost 3 bases and J 1 base, leaving 14 bases between the germline ends. CDR3 sequence: CSASSAGQRTDTQYF. The DNA for the CDR3 is TGCAGTGCTAGTTCTGCTGGACAGCGCACAGATACGCAGTATTTT.

This clonotype has ten or more counts. The V and J genes are TRBV19 and TRBJ2-1; D might be TRBD1 (7 bases). Germline V gene data show CDR1 as LNHDA and CDR2 as SQIVND (reference sequence). The CDR3 totals 14 residues. V lost 6 bases and J lost 10, with 19 bases in between. Written as DNA, the CDR3 is TGTGCCAGTAGCCAGGGGGGACTGGAACTCGAGCAGTTCTTC. Translation: CASSQGGLELEQFF.

This clonotype was found many times. This chain joins TRBV7-9 and TRBJ2-3, with D maybe TRBD1 (6 bases). The CDR3 sequence is 14 residues long. From germline, CDR1 is SEHNR and CDR2 FQNEAQ (reference sequence). Trimming cost V 0 bases and J 4 bases, with 8 bases left between them. The CDR3 protein is CASSLAAGADTQYF. The CDR3 region has the DNA TGTGCCAGCAGCTTAGCGGCAGGGGCAGATACGCAGTATTTT.

Points on this clonotype: A single base separates this from a much larger clone, so it may be a read error. The CDR3 sequence: CASSQPFPYKQYF. The CDR3 DNA is TGTGCCAGCAGCCAACCGTTCCCGTACAAGCAGTACTTC. The chain carries TRBV12-3 or TRBV12-4 and TRBJ2-7; D not resolved. The V end lost 6 bases, the J end lost 8 bases, and 17 bases lay between the germline ends. This CDR3 has 13 residues.

This clonotype was detected a few times. The V gene is TRBV10-3, the J gene TRBJ2-2; 8 bases fit TRBD1. From germline, CDR1 is ENHRY and CDR2 SYGVKD. V trimming: 1 base; J trimming: 6 bases; junction bases outside the gene matches: 4. This CDR3 comprises 15 residues. CDR3: CAISELQGGAGELFF. In nucleotides, the CDR3 is TGTGCCATCAGTGAGTTACAGGGGGGCGCCGGGGAGCTGTTTTTT.

The chain has TRBV7-9 and TRBJ2-5; 9 bases fit TRBD2. The length of the CDR3 is 15 residues. Trimming at V came to 1 base and at J to 5 bases, leaving 5 bases not matched to a gene. Germline V gene sequence: CDR1 SEHNR, CDR2 FQNEAQ (reference sequence). The CDR3 bases are TGTGCCAGCAGCTTAGGGACTAGCGAGGGGGAGACCCAGTACTTC. Translation gives CASSLGTSEGETQYF.